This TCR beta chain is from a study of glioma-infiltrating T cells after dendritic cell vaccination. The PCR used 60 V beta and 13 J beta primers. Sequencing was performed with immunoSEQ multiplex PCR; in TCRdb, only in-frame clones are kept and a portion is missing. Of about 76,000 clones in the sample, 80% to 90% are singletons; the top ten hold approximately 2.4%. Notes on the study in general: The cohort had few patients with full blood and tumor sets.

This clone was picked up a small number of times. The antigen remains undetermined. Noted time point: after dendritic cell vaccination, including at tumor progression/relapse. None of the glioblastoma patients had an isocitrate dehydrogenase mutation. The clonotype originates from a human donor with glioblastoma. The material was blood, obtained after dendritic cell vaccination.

CDR3 protein: CASSLGLAGELQTQYF. In DNA, the CDR3 is TGTGCCAGCAGCTTGGGACTAGCGGGGGAACTACAGACCCAGTACTTC. J is TRBJ2-5 and V is TRBV5-4; 12 nucleotides agree with TRBD2. Looked up from germline, CDR1 is SGHNT and CDR2 is YYREEE (reference sequence). The trim removed 0 bases at V and 6 bases at J, leaving 6 bases unmatched. CDR3 length equals 16 residues.